The clone carrying this TCR beta chain has more than one count but fewer than ten. V dropped 5 bases and J dropped 4 bases, with 13 bases sitting between them. Germline CDR1 SGHAT, CDR2 FQNNGV. CDR3 length equals 14 residues. This specimen belongs to a study of blood T cells in healthy people across ages. A second PCR of 7 to 11 cycles used a sample-barcoded 5' primer and a J-beta primer mix. One entry per CDR3 protein, called by TCRdb with MiXCR from the 5' RACE reads. The data hold some 1.6 million distinct CDR3 sequences, with 34% observed a single time. V usage is TRBV11-2 and J usage is TRBJ2-3; D could derive from TRBD1 or TRBD2 (5 bases each). The sample taken for sequencing was blood. The source is a young woman in good health. The CDR3 sequence: CASSGTFRPDTQYF. The DNA of the CDR3 is TGTGCCAGCAGCGGGACCTTCCGGCCAGATACGCAGTATTTT.